Only one count was recorded for the clone carrying this T cell receptor beta chain. These data belong to a study of blood T cell repertoires in COVID-19. The CDR3 length is 13 residues. CDR1 GTSNPN and CDR2 SVGIG come from the germline V gene (reference sequence). Trimming cost V 3 bases and J 3 bases, with 8 bases left between them. Profiling relied on immunoSEQ multiplex PCR, and the TCRdb table lists in-frame clones only, not all of them. The profile shows hundreds of thousands of clones, roughly 87% of them singletons. The specimen was peripheral blood. The chain uses TRBV30 and TRBJ2-2; D might be TRBD1 (6 bases). This TCR came from a man aged 18-30 years with active or convalescent COVID-19. The DNA of the CDR3 is TGTGCCTGGAGACAGGGTTACACCGGGGAGCTGTTTTTT. This encodes CAWRQGYTGELFF.